This TCR beta chain was identified during a study of OX40 agonist ivuxolimab in advanced cancers. Here immunoSEQ multiplex PCR was the method, and the copy in TCRdb shows in-frame clones only, minus some. The data contain roughly 13,000 clones, 85% to 95% of them seen just once; the ten biggest clones take up 20% to 25%. The table lists this clone with a few counts. Deletions cut 4 bases from V and 1 base from J, with 4 bases between. The CDR3 spans 12 residues. CDR1 is LNHDA and CDR2 is SQIVND in the germline V gene (reference sequence). This material consisted of CD4+ or CD8+ T cells sorted from blood, taken in a trial of the OX40 agonist ivuxolimab. This clonotype originated in an adult with an advanced solid tumor such as melanoma, head and neck, liver or kidney cancer. The chain employs TRBV19 and TRBJ1-1; D unresolved. The DNA of the CDR3 is TGTGCCAGTAGTAAGGGGAACACTGAAGCTTTCTTT. It is translated as CASSKGNTEAFF.